The text below deals with one T cell receptor beta chain. What it binds is unknown. This sample is part of a study of OX40 agonist ivuxolimab in advanced cancers. Study outcomes and limitations: The average count of expanded clones was higher among CD8+ T cells than among CD4+.

The CDR3 has 15 residues. Looked up from germline, CDR1 is ENHRY and CDR2 is SYGVKD. Trimming took 0 bases from V and 7 from J; bases not matched to a gene: 8. The method was immunoSEQ multiplex PCR; TCRdb's version includes in-frame clones alone and lacks a portion of them. The sample records tens of thousands of clones, about nine tenths being singletons. This receptor was taken from an adult with an advanced solid tumor such as melanoma, head and neck, liver or kidney cancer. The input for sequencing was CD4+ or CD8+ T cells sorted from blood, taken in a trial of the OX40 agonist ivuxolimab. This chain joins TRBV10-3 and TRBJ1-2; 7 nucleotides agree with TRBD1. The CDR3 spells CAISESANRGSGYTF. The CDR3 nucleotides read TGTGCCATCAGTGAGTCCGCAAACAGGGGAAGTGGCTACACCTTC.